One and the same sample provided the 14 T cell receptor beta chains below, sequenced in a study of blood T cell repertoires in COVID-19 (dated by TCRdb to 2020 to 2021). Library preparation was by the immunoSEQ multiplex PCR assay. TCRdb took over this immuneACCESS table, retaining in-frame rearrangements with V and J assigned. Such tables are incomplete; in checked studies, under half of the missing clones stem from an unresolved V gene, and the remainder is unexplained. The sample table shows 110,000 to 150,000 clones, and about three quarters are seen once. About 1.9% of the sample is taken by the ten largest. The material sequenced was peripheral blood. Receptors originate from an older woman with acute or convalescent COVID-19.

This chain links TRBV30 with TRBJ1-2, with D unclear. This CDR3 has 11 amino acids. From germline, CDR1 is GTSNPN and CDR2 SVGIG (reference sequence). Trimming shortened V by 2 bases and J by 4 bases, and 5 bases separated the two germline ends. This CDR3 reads CAWSPGYGYTF. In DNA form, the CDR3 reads TGTGCCTGGAGTCCCGGCTATGGCTACACCTTC.

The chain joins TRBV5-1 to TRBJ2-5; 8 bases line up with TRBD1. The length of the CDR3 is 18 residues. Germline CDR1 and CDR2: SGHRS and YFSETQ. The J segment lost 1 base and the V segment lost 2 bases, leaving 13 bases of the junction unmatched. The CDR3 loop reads CASSFFIPMDRVQETQYF. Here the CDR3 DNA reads TGCGCCAGCAGCTTTTTTATCCCGATGGACAGGGTCCAAGAGACCCAGTACTTC.

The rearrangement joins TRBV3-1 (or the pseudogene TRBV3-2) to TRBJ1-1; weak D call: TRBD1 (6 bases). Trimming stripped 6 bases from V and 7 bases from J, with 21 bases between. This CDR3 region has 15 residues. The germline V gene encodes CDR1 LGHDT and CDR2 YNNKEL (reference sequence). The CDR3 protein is CASRDRQTRHSEAFF. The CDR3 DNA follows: TGTGCCAGCAGGGACAGACAGACACGCCACAGTGAAGCTTTCTTT.

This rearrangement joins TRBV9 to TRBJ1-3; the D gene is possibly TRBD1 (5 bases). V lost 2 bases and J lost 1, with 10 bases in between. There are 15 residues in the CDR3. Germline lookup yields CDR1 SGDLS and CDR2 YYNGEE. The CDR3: CASSVRDGSGNTIYF. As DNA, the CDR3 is TGTGCCAGCAGCGTCAGGGATGGGTCTGGAAACACCATATATTTT.

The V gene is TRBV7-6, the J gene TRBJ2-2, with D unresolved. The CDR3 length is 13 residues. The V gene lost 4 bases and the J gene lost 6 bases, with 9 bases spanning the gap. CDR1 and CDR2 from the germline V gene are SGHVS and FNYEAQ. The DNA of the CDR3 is TGTGCCAGCAGCTCCATGGGCCCCGGGGAGCTGTTTTTT. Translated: CASSSMGPGELFF.

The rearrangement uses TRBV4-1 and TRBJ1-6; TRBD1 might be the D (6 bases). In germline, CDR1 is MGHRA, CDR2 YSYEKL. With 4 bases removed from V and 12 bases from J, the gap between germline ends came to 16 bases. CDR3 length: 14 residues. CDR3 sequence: CASSLTEQGKPLHF. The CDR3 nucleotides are TGCGCCAGCAGCCTAACCGAGCAGGGGAAACCCCTCCACTTT.

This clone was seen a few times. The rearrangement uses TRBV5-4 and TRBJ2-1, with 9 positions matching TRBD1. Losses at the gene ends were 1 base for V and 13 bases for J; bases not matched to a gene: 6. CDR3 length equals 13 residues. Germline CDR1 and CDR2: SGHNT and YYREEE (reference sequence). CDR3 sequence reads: CASSLRDRALQFF. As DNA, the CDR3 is TGTGCCAGCAGCTTGCGGGACAGGGCCCTCCAGTTCTTC.

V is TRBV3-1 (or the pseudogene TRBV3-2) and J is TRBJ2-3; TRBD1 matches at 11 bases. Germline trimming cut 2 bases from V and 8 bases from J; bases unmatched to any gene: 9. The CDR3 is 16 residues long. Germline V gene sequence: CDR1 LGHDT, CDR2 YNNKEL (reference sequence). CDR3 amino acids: CASSQYGTGGLFTQYF. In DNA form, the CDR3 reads TGTGCCAGCAGCCAATATGGGACAGGGGGTTTGTTTACGCAGTATTTT.

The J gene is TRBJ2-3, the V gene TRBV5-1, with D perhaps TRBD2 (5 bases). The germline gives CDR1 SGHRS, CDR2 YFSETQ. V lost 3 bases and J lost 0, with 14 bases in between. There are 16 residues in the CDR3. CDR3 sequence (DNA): TGCGCCAGCAGCTCCCTAGGAAGGACTAGCACAGATACGCAGTATTTT. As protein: CASSSLGRTSTDTQYF.

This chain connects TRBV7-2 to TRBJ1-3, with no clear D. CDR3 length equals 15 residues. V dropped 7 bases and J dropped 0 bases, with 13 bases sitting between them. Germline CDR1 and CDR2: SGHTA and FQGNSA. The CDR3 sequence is CASTDAGFSGNTIYF. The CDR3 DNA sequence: TGTGCCAGCACCGACGCGGGATTCTCTGGAAACACCATATATTTT.

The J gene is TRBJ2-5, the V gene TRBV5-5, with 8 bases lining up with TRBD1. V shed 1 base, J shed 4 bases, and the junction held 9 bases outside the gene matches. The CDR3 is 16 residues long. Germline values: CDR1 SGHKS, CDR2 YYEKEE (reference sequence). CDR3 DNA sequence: TGTGCCAGCAGCTTGAGCTGGACAGGGCCGGGAGAGACCCAGTACTTC. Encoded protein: CASSLSWTGPGETQYF.

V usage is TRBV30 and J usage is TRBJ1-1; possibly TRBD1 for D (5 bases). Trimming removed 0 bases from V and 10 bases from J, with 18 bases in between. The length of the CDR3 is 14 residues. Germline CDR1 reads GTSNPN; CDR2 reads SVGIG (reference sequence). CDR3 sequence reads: CAWSVPQRGLGAFF. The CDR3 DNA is TGTGCCTGGAGTGTACCCCAAAGGGGTTTGGGAGCTTTCTTT.

CDR3 amino acids: CATSNGGRAWVEQYF. The CDR3 DNA is TGTGCCACTTCAAATGGCGGGAGGGCCTGGGTCGAGCAGTACTTC. The rearrangement links TRBV7-8 to TRBJ2-7; TRBD2 aligns across 9 bases. V was pared by 10 bases and J by 6 bases, with 16 bases of the junction left unmatched. The CDR3 covers 15 residues. Germline V gene sequence: CDR1 SGHVS, CDR2 FQNEAQ.

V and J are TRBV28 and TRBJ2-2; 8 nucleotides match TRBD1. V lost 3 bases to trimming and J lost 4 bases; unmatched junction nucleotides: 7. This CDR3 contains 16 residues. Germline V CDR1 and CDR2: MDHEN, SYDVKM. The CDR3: CASSLLGTGGTGELFF. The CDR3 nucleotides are TGTGCCAGCAGTTTGTTAGGGACAGGTGGCACCGGGGAGCTGTTTTTT.